This section outlines one TCR beta chain sequence together with its context. Here immunoSEQ multiplex PCR was the method, and the copy in TCRdb shows in-frame clones only, minus some. This sample has approximately 150,000 clones, with around 88% found just once. This specimen belongs to a study of control samples from healthy donors and cancer patients. The length of the CDR3 is 15 residues. Germline V lookup: CDR1 SGDLS, CDR2 YYNGEE. V was trimmed by 4 bases and J by 0 bases, leaving 14 bases between them. Sequenced: blood. The chain couples TRBV9 to TRBJ2-7; tentative D call: TRBD1 (6 bases). The receptor was derived from a man between 18 and 35 years old in good health. The CDR3 DNA reads TGTGCCAGCAGCCTGGACAGTGGCGCCTCCTACGAGCAGTACTTC. This sequence encodes CASSLDSGASYEQYF. The variable domain in full, with the rest retrieved from reference TRBV9 and TRBJ2-7, is DSGVTQTPKHLITATGQRVTLRCSPRSGDLSVYWYQQSLDQGLQFLIQYYNGEERAKGNILERFSAQQFPDLHSELNLSSLELGDSALYFCASSLDSGASYEQYFGPGTRLTVT.